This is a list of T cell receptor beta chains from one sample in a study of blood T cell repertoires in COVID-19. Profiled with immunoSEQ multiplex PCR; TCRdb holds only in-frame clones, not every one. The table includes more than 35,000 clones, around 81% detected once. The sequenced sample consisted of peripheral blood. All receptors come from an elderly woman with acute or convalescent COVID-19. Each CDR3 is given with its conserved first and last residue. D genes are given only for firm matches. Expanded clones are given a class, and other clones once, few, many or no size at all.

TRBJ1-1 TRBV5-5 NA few TGTGCCAGCAGTTTCGACAGAAACACTGAAGCTTTCTTT CASSFDRNTEAFF
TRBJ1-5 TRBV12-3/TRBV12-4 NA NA TGTGCCAGCAGTCTGGCGTGGAGCCAGCCCCAGCATTTT CASSLAWSQPQHF
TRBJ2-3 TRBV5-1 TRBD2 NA TGCGCCAGCAGCTTGTGGCTAGCGGGGGCCTCCTTCCCAGATACGCAGTATTTT CASSLWLAGASFPDTQYF
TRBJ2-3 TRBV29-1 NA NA TGCAGCGTTGAGGGGGAGGCCACAGATACGCAGTATTTT CSVEGEATDTQYF
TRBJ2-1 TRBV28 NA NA TGTGCCACCACCCCCAGGGGTGGTTGGGACAATGAGCAGTTCTTC CATTPRGGWDNEQFF
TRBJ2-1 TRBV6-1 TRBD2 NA TGTGCCAGCAGTGCCGCGTTAGCGGGGCTAGGCAATGAGCAGTTCTTC CASSAALAGLGNEQFF
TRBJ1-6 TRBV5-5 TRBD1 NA TGTGCCAGCAGCTTGGAGGCAGGGGGTTCACCCCTCCACTTT CASSLEAGGSPLHF
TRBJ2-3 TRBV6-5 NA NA TGTGCCAGCAGTTACCGACAGAGCACAGATACGCAGTATTTT CASSYRQSTDTQYF
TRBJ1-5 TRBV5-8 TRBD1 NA TGTGCCAGCAGTCGGGACAGGGATCAGCCCCAGCATTTT CASSRDRDQPQHF
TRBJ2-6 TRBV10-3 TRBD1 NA TGTGCCATCGATAGGGACAGTGGGGCCAACGTCCTGACTTTC CAIDRDSGANVLTF
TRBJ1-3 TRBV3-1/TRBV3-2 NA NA TGTGCCAGCAGCCCCCATGGGGGGAGCTCTGGAAACACCATATATTTT CASSPHGGSSGNTIYF
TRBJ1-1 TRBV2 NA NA TGTGCCAGCAGCGGCCCCCAGGGTAGAGCTTTCTTT CASSGPQGRAFF
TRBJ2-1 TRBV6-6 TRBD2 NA TGTGCCAGCACCTACGGGGTGACTAGCGGCAATGAGCAGTTCTTC CASTYGVTSGNEQFF
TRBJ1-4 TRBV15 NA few TGTGCCACCAGCGGACAACGGGGGAATGAAAAACTGTTTTTT CATSGQRGNEKLFF
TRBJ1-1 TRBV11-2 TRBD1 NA TGTGCCAGCAGCCCCAGGGGGCTCGCTGAAGCTTTCTTT CASSPRGLAEAFF
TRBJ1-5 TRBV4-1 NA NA TGCGCCAGCAGCCAAGATCTTACAGGGACTAAGCCCCAGCATTTT CASSQDLTGTKPQHF
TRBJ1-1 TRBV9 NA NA TGTGCCAGACGGAGGTTATGGGTGGGATCCACTGAAGCTTTCTTT CARRRLWVGSTEAFF
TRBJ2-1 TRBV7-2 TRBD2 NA TGTGCCAGCAGCTTAAGTAGCGGGGGGGCCGGTGAGCAGTTCTTC CASSLSSGGAGEQFF
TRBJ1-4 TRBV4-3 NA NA TGCGCCAGCAGCCAAGAGAAACGACACGAAAAACTGTTTTTT CASSQEKRHEKLFF
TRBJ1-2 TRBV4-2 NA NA TGTGCCAGCAGCCAAGGAACGTCAGGGTCCCTTTTGAACTATGGCTACACCTTC CASSQGTSGSLLNYGYTF
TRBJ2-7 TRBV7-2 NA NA TGTGCCAGCAGCCCTTCCAGGCGGGGGCCCTACCAGCAGTACTTC CASSPSRRGPYQQYF
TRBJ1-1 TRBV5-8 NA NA TGTGCCAGCAGCTTGAGACAAGAAGCTTTCTTT CASSLRQEAFF
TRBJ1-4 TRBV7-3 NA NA TGTGCCAGCAGACCGAAGACGACCTTCCAGACAGGCGATGAAAAACTGTTTTTT CASRPKTTFQTGDEKLFF
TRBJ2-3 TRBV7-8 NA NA TGTGCCAGCAGCGATCCGGGGGGCCTAACAGATACGCAGTATTTT CASSDPGGLTDTQYF
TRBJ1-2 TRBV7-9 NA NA TGTGCCAGCAGCCCGCCCCGGTACAGTGCGTATGGCTACACCTTC CASSPPRYSAYGYTF
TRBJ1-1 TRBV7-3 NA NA TGTGCCAGCAGCTTATCCCCCCTAAACACTGAAGCTTTCTTT CASSLSPLNTEAFF
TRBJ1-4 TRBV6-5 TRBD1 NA TGTGCCAGCAGTTACACTAAGGACAGGGGTCGTGAAAAACTGTTTTTT CASSYTKDRGREKLFF
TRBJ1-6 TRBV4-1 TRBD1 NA TGCGCCAGCAGCCAAGAGGGGACAGGGAATTCACCCCTCCACTTT CASSQEGTGNSPLHF
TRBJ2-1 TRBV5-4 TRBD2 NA TGTGCCAGCAGCTTGCAAGCGGGGGGGCCCAATGAGCAGTTCTTC CASSLQAGGPNEQFF
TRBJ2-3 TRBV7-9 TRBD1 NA TGTGCCAGCAGCTTAACAGGGGGCGGCACAGATACGCAGTATTTT CASSLTGGGTDTQYF
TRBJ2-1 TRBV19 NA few TGTGCCAGTAAGGGCCCTAGAGGTGGCGGACTTTCCTACAATGAGCAGTTCTTC CASKGPRGGGLSYNEQFF
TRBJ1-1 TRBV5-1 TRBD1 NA TGCGCCAGCAGTTCGACAGGGCGGGACACTGAAGCTTTCTTT CASSSTGRDTEAFF
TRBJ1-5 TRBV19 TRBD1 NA TGTGCCAGTAGTCCGGACAGGGAGTATCAGCCCCAGCATTTT CASSPDREYQPQHF
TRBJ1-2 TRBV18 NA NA TGTGCCAGCTCACCACCGGTCGGGGTAAACTATGGCTACACCTTC CASSPPVGVNYGYTF
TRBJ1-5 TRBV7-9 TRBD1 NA TGTGCCAGCAGCTTAGATGTAGGCCAGGGGGGACCCCAGCATTTT CASSLDVGQGGPQHF
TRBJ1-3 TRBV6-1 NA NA TGTGCCAGCAGTGACCCCGGACTGCTCTCTGGAAACACCATATATTTT CASSDPGLLSGNTIYF
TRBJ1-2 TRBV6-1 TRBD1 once TGTGCCAGCAGTGAGACAGGGGACTTCTATGGCTACACCTTC CASSETGDFYGYTF
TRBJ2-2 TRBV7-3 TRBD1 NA TGTGCCAGCAGCTTGGACAGGGGGCGGCTAGTCAACACCGGGGAGCTGTTTTTT CASSLDRGRLVNTGELFF
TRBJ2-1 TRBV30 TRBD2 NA TGTGCCTGGAATAAACCCCCCCTTGGGGCTAGCGGGGGGGGGAACCATGAGCAGTTCTTC CAWNKPPLGASGGGNHEQFF
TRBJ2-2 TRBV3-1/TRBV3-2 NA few TGTGCCAGCAGCCGGAGGGGGGGCGACACCGGGGAGCTGTTTTTT CASSRRGGDTGELFF
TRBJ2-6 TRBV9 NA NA TGTGCCAGCAGCGTAGCAACCGGGACACCCAACTCTGGGGCCAACGTCCTGACTTTC CASSVATGTPNSGANVLTF
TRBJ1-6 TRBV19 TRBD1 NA TGTGCCAGTAGTTCCCACAGGGGGAATCGGGACAATTCACCCCTCCACTTT CASSSHRGNRDNSPLHF
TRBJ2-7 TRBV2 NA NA TGTGCCAGCAGGCGGGACAGTAACTACGAGCAGTACTTC CASRRDSNYEQYF
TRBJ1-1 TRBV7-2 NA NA TGTGCCAGCAGCCGACAGTTATCAGCTTTCTTT CASSRQLSAFF
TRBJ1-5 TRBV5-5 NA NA TGTGCCAGCAGCCCCGGACAGCTTAATCAGCCCCAGCATTTT CASSPGQLNQPQHF
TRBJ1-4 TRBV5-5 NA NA TGTGCCAGCAGCTTCGATTCCGCTAGTGAAAAACTGTTTTTT CASSFDSASEKLFF
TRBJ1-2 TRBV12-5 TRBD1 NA TGTGCTAGTGGTCTCGGGACAGGGGATGGCTACACCTTC CASGLGTGDGYTF
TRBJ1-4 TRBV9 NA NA TGTGCCAGCAGCCCCGGGATGATCGGCAGGGGTAATGAAAAACTGTTTTTT CASSPGMIGRGNEKLFF
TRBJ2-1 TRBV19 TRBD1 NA TGTGCCAGTAGGCAACAGGGGGCGGATTACTACAATGAGCAGTTCTTC CASRQQGADYYNEQFF
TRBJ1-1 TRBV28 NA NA TGTGCCAGCAGTATTGGGGGCCCAATGAACACTGAAGCTTTCTTT CASSIGGPMNTEAFF
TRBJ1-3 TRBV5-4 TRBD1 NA TGTGCCAGCAGCTTACAGGGGGACTCTGGAAACACCATATATTTT CASSLQGDSGNTIYF